Following are 5 T cell receptor beta chains from one sample sequenced in a study of Ad26.COV2.S vaccination and SARS-CoV-2 variants. Here immunoSEQ multiplex PCR was the method, and the copy in TCRdb shows in-frame clones only, minus some. The repertoire holds 250,000 or so clones, with approximately 88% as singletons. The treatment was: approximately 18 received Ad26.COV2.S at low or high dose, single or two shots; roughly five received placebo; per-sample allocation not given. Samples analyzed were those drawn on day 63 after the first vaccine or placebo injection. The sequencing used peripheral blood, collected in a trial of Ad26.COV2.S vaccine versus placebo. The origin of the receptors is a person between 18 and 59 years old who received the Ad26.COV2.S COVID-19 vaccine or a placebo.

This sequence joins TRBV19 and TRBJ1-1, with no clear D. CDR1 and CDR2 from the germline V gene are LNHDA and SQIVND (reference sequence). CDR3 length: 12 residues. V lost 7 bases, J lost 5 bases, and 11 bases lay in between. The DNA of the CDR3 is TGTGCCAGTACCCTTGGAGGGACTGAAGCTTTCTTT. It specifies CASTLGGTEAFF.

This chain connects TRBV15 to TRBJ2-1, with D perhaps matching TRBD2 (5 bases). The CDR3 is made up of 15 amino acids. CDR1 and CDR2 (germline): LNHNV, YYDKDF (reference sequence). Trimming removed 3 bases from V and 7 bases from J, with 16 bases in between. The CDR3 sequence: CATSRNPGSPNEQFF. Written as DNA, the CDR3 is TGTGCCACCAGCAGGAACCCGGGAAGTCCGAATGAGCAGTTCTTC. The full variable domain, its missing parts supplied by reference TRBV15 and TRBJ2-1, is DAMVIQNPRYQVTQFGKPVTLSCSQTLNHNVMYWYQQKSSQAPKLLFHYYDKDFNNEADTPDNFQSRRPNTSFCFLDIRSPGLGDTAMYLCATSRNPGSPNEQFFGPGTRLTVL.

The chain has TRBV14 and TRBJ2-5; no clear D. Germline V CDR1 and CDR2: SGHDN, FVKESK. There are 17 residues in the CDR3. V was shortened by 1 base and J by 0 bases, with 15 bases between the two germline ends. The CDR3 spells CASSQGWGQPYQETQYF. CDR3 sequence (DNA): TGTGCCAGCAGCCAAGGGTGGGGTCAGCCGTACCAAGAGACCCAGTACTTC.

This clone was recorded a few times. The J gene is TRBJ1-1, the V gene TRBV9; D is perhaps TRBD1 (6 bases). The germline V gene has CDR1 SGDLS and CDR2 YYNGEE. Trimming removed 4 bases from V and 1 base from J, with 14 bases in between. This CDR3 has 15 residues. CDR3 sequence: CASSPQTGQNTEAFF. Here the CDR3 DNA reads TGTGCCAGCAGCCCCCAAACAGGGCAGAACACTGAAGCTTTCTTT. Full variable domain (remainder filled in from reference TRBV9 and TRBJ1-1): DSGVTQTPKHLITATGQRVTLRCSPRSGDLSVYWYQQSLDQGLQFLIQYYNGEERAKGNILERFSAQQFPDLHSELNLSSLELGDSALYFCASSPQTGQNTEAFFGQGTRLTVV.

The V and J genes are TRBV6-4 and TRBJ1-1; D gene uncertain. V lost 6 bases to trimming and J lost 7 bases, with 12 bases between them. The CDR3 totals 12 residues. CDR1 and CDR2 (germline): MRHNA, SNTAGT. The chain's CDR3 is CASRDGNFEAFF. The CDR3 DNA is TGTGCCAGCAGGGACGGTAACTTTGAAGCTTTCTTT.